Described below is a single T cell receptor (beta chain) sequence and its context. No antigen is known for it. Trimming took 7 bases from V and 0 from J, leaving 7 bases between them. Germline assignment: CDR1 SQVTM and CDR2 ANQGSEA. The CDR3 runs 11 residues. This entry comes from a study of CD8 T cells in ankylosing spondylitis. Points from the study as a whole: Relatively rare in peripheral blood, disease-linked clones were also CD8+. A TCR beta motif of about eight highly homologous variants seemed to mark ankylosing spondylitis blood. Researchers reportedly found disease-linked clones significantly enriched in matched ankylosing spondylitis synovial fluid.

By quantitative 5'-RACE with molecular barcodes, the TCR beta libraries were made. TCRdb redid the calling of the 5' RACE reads with MiXCR, one entry per CDR3 protein. This table holds some 330,000 distinct CDR3 sequences, less than 10% found once. This clonotype originated in a male donor with ankylosing spondylitis. V is TRBV29-1 and J is TRBJ2-7; D is unclear. What was sequenced was blood, either unsorted or a sorted T cell fraction (not recorded which). CDR3 DNA sequence: TGCAGCGCAGCTAGCTCCTACGAGCAGTACTTC. It translates to CSAASSYEQYF.